This record looks at one TCR beta chain sequence and its context. These data come from a study of identical twins. V lost 5 bases and J lost 5, with 15 bases in between. CDR1 and CDR2 (germline): DFQATT, SNEGSKA (reference sequence). CDR3 length equals 13 residues. MiXCR, applied by TCRdb to the 5' RACE reads, yields one record per CDR3 protein. Of about 890,000 distinct CDR3 sequences listed, approximately 13% are singletons. Another study also made use of these data, one on yellow fever vaccine responses in identical twins.

The sequenced material came from PBMCs. The chain uses TRBV20-1 and TRBJ2-5; no clear D gene. This TCR came from a woman between 18 and 30 years old in good health. The CDR3 DNA reads as TGCAGTGCTGAGAGGCTACCAGTGGAGACCCAGTACTTC. Amino acids: CSAERLPVETQYF.